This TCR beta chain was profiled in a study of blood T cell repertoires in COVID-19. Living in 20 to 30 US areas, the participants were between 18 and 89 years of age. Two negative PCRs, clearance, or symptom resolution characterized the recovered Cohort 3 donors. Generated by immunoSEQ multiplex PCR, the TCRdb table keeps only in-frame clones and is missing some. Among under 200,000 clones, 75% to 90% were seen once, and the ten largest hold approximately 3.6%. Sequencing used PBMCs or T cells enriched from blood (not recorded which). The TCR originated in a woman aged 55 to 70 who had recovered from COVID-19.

The CDR3 DNA reads TGTGCCAGCAGTGAACGGACAGGGGCGTATCGTACCCAGTACTTC. Its translation is CASSERTGAYRTQYF. The V gene is TRBV2, the J gene TRBJ2-5; 9 bases match TRBD1. The CDR3 contains 15 residues. V trimming: 2 bases; J trimming: 8 bases; junction bases outside the gene matches: 9. CDR1 is SNHLY, CDR2 FYNNEI, per germline.